Included here is one T cell receptor (beta chain) sequence, with context. Its antigen is not identified. These data are taken from a study of cytomegalovirus exposure and HLA in healthy donors. Findings and caveats of the study: Roughly even sequencing depth across donors was the assumption behind the presence/absence analyses. CMV antigen specificity was confirmed in vitro for a few CMV-associated chains. An analysis that came later showed most CMV-associated TCR beta chains appearing HLA-restricted. Immune exposure data for these donors was limited to CMV serostatus.

The PCR ran on 60 Vbeta and 13 Jbeta primers. The repertoire was sequenced with immunoSEQ multiplex PCR; TCRdb's copy has only in-frame clones and lacks some. The sample has about 130,000 clones; 74% are singletons. The sequence derives from a woman aged 45-65 years in good health and CMV-seropositive. The sample comprised PBMCs.

CDR3 region: CAIKGGSDSYNEQFF. CDR3 DNA sequence: TGTGCCATCAAAGGAGGCTCTGACTCCTACAATGAGCAGTTCTTC. The chain couples TRBV10-3 to TRBJ2-1; the D gene is possibly TRBD2 (5 bases). CDR3 size: 15 residues. Germline V lookup: CDR1 ENHRY, CDR2 SYGVKD. Trimming removed 7 bases from V and 0 bases from J, with 13 bases in between.